This TCR beta chain was captured by sequencing in a study of blood T cell repertoires in COVID-19. Across the whole study: The United States, Italy and Spain supplied acute and convalescent COVID-19 samples. Nucleic acid was either cDNA or gDNA, and it came from T cells, B-cell-depleted T cells, or PBMCs.

In the original processing: Amplification with reference gene primers provided the estimates of nucleated cell counts. The repertoire was sequenced with immunoSEQ multiplex PCR; TCRdb's copy has only in-frame clones and lacks some. V and J calls and clone size are copied from that table; D and trimming were computed from the DNA. Here the sample spans some 120,000 clones, about 83% being singletons. The germline CDR1 and CDR2 sequences are SQVTM and ANQGSEA. This CDR3 spans 13 amino acids. The V end lost 6 bases, the J end lost 5 bases, and 14 bases lay between the germline ends. The chain recombines TRBV29-1 with TRBJ1-5; possible D gene TRBD1, 6 bases. This receptor was identified in a human donor in a cohort sampled during active COVID-19. Sequences were obtained from peripheral blood. CDR3 sequence: CSVRDTQDQPQHF. Here the CDR3 DNA reads TGCAGCGTACGGGACACCCAGGATCAGCCCCAGCATTTT.